The 14 T cell receptor beta chains presented below share a single source sample, sequenced in a study of T cell repertoires in cytomegalovirus infection. These receptors' antigens are unknown. TCRdb processed the reads anew with MiXCR; each CDR3 protein has one entry. The sample includes 650,000 to 900,000 distinct CDR3 sequences, approximately 29% seen only once; the top ten take about an eighth. Sequences were derived from cultured CD8+ T cells from PBMCs, sampled from culture after CMV antigen stimulation. Receptor source: a human donor in good health (CMV status not recorded). Some clones in this sample may be carry-over from other donors' samples.

The sample holds a few counts of this clonotype. The V call is TRBV2, the J call TRBJ2-6, with D perhaps TRBD1 (5 bases). Germline V gene lookup returns CDR1 SNHLY and CDR2 FYNNEI. V was shortened by 10 bases and J by 1 base, with 11 bases between the two germline ends. This CDR3 comprises 14 residues. The CDR3 reads CATPPGSGANVLTF. Here the CDR3 DNA reads TGTGCCACCCCCCCAGGGTCTGGGGCCAACGTCCTGACTTTC.

This chain's CDR3 is CASSQDQKTQYF. CDR3 coding DNA: TGCGCCAGCAGCCAAGATCAGAAGACCCAGTACTTC. This rearrangement joins TRBV4-1 to TRBJ2-5; D call uncertain. V lost 0 bases to trimming and J lost 6 bases, with 5 bases between them. The length of the CDR3 is 12 residues. Germline CDR1 and CDR2: MGHRA and YSYEKL.

V usage is TRBV27 and J usage is TRBJ1-5; maybe TRBD1 (5 bases). Germline V gene lookup returns CDR1 MNHEY and CDR2 SMNVEV (reference sequence). This CDR3 is built from 15 residues. Trimming left V 6 bases short and J 2 bases short, with 14 bases between. Written as DNA, the CDR3 is TGTGCCAGCAGGCAGGGTGGGTTAGGCAATCAGCCCCAGCATTTT. As protein: CASRQGGLGNQPQHF.

V is TRBV2 and J is TRBJ2-3; D not certain. This CDR3 is 14 amino acids long. Germline CDR1 reads SNHLY; CDR2 reads FYNNEI. V gave up 10 bases and J gave up 1 base, with 15 bases separating them. The CDR3 reads CATPPGRGTDTQYF. The CDR3 DNA follows: TGTGCCACCCCCCCAGGTAGGGGCACAGATACGCAGTATTTT.

The rearrangement uses TRBV28 and TRBJ2-1, with D perhaps TRBD2 (7 bases). Germline V gives CDR1 MDHEN, CDR2 SYDVKM. The CDR3 is made up of 15 amino acids. V lost 6 bases to trimming and J lost 7 bases, with 19 bases between them. This CDR3 is CASRTGGGSQNEQFF. The CDR3 DNA reads as TGTGCCAGCAGGACAGGCGGGGGCAGCCAGAATGAGCAGTTCTTC.

This sequence joins TRBV19 and TRBJ2-4; 9 nucleotides align to TRBD1. This CDR3 region has 17 residues. Germline V gives CDR1 LNHDA, CDR2 SQIVND (reference sequence). The ends lost 1 base at V and 3 bases at J; junction bases unmatched: 7. The CDR3 region is CASSIARDRVDKNIQYF. The CDR3 DNA reads as TGTGCCAGTAGTATAGCCCGGGACAGGGTTGACAAAAACATTCAGTACTTC.

The chain uses TRBV29-1 and TRBJ1-1; D is unclear. With 7 bases removed from V and 0 bases from J, the gap between germline ends came to 9 bases. This CDR3 is 12 amino acids long. Germline V gene lookup returns CDR1 SQVTM and CDR2 ANQGSEA. The CDR3 sequence is CSAITLNTEAFF. In DNA, the CDR3 is TGCAGCGCCATAACACTGAACACTGAAGCTTTCTTT.

The chain recombines TRBV9 with TRBJ1-1, with D perhaps TRBD1 (6 bases). The CDR3 is 16 residues long. V lost 4 bases and J lost 0, with 16 bases in between. Germline V gene data show CDR1 as SGDLS and CDR2 as YYNGEE. The CDR3 protein is CASSYGKGTLNTEAFF. For the CDR3, the DNA is TGTGCCAGCAGCTACGGAAAGGGGACATTGAACACTGAAGCTTTCTTT.

This clonotype has just one count. The CDR3: CASSPEGHVLDEQFF. DNA of the CDR3: TGTGCCAGCAGCCCAGAGGGCCATGTACTCGATGAGCAGTTCTTC. The chain combines TRBV13 with TRBJ2-1; TRBD2 might be the D (5 bases). The germline gives CDR1 PRHDT, CDR2 FYEKMQ (reference sequence). The CDR3 is 15 amino acids. The V end lost 5 bases, the J end lost 8 bases, and 19 bases lay between the germline ends.

The CDR3 DNA reads as TGTGCCAGCAGCCAAGACAGTTACGATAGCAATCAGCCCCAGCATTTT. It yields the protein CASSQDSYDSNQPQHF. This sequence joins TRBV4-2 and TRBJ1-5, with D hard to call. Deletions cut 0 bases from V and 0 bases from J, with 9 bases between. The CDR3 covers 16 residues. Per the germline V gene, CDR1 is LGHNA and CDR2 is YNFKEQ.

V gene TRBV5-5 combines with J gene TRBJ1-4; TRBD1 agrees at 8 bases. CDR3 length: 15 residues. V shed 3 bases and J 6 bases; nucleotides not matched to a gene: 7. Germline CDR1 is SGHKS and CDR2 is YYEKEE (reference sequence). The CDR3 region has the DNA TGTGCCAGCAGCTCGCCGGAACAGGGGGATGAAAAACTGTTTTTT. The encoded protein is CASSSPEQGDEKLFF.

This chain uses TRBV5-6 with TRBJ2-1; tentative D call: TRBD2 (5 bases). In germline, CDR1 is SGHDT, CDR2 YYEEEE. CDR3 length: 13 residues. V was cut by 2 bases and J by 8 bases, with 11 bases left in between. In DNA, the CDR3 is TGTGCCAGCAGCTTTGGCAGAGGGTATGAGCAGTTCTTC. Amino acids: CASSFGRGYEQFF.

The chain couples TRBV7-9 to TRBJ2-1, with TRBD1 as a possible D gene (6 bases). Germline V gene lookup returns CDR1 SEHNR and CDR2 FQNEAQ (reference sequence). V shed 5 bases and J shed 8 bases, with 22 bases lying between them. This CDR3 contains 16 residues. Here the CDR3 reads CASSPPGQPRFYEQFF. Written as DNA, the CDR3 is TGTGCCAGCAGCCCCCCCGGACAGCCCAGGTTTTATGAGCAGTTCTTC.

The chain recombines TRBV7-6 with TRBJ2-5; no definite D call. The germline V gene has CDR1 SGHVS and CDR2 FNYEAQ. With 0 bases removed from V and 1 base from J, the gap between germline ends came to 15 bases. The CDR3 consists of 17 residues. The CDR3 coding sequence is TGTGCCAGCAGCTTAGCGGTAGGGTCGGTAGTCCAAGAGACCCAGTACTTC. Protein: CASSLAVGSVVQETQYF.